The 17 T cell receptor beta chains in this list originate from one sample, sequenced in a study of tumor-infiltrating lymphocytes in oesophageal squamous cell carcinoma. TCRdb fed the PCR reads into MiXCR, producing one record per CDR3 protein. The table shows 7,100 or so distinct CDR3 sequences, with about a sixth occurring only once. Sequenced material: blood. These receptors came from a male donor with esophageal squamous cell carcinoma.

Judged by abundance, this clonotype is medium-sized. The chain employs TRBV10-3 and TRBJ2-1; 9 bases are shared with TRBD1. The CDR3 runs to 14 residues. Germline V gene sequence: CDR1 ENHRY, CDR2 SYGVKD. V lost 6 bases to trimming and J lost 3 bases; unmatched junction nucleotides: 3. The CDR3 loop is CAISSGQGYNEQFF. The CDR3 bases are TGTGCCATCAGCTCGGGACAGGGCTACAATGAGCAGTTCTTC.

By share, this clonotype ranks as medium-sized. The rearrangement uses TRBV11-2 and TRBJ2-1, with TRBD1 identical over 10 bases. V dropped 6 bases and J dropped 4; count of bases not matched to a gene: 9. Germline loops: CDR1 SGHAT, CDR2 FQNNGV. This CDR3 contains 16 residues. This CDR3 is CASSSDRGRKYNEQFF. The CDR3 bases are TGTGCCAGCAGTAGCGACAGGGGGCGTAAGTACAATGAGCAGTTCTTC.

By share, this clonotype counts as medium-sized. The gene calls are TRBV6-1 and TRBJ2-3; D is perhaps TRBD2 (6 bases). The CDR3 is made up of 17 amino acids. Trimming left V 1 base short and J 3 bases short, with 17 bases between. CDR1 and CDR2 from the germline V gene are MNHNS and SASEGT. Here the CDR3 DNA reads TGTGCCAGCAGTGAAGATCGTTTCGTTGCGGGGACAGATACGCAGTATTTT. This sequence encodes CASSEDRFVAGTDTQYF.

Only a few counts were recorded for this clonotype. The CDR3 nucleotides are TGTGCCAGCAGCTTGACTAGGATCACCTACGAGCAGTACTTC. Residues: CASSLTRITYEQYF. The gene calls are TRBV27 and TRBJ2-7, with D possibly being TRBD2 (6 bases). The ends were cut back, 6 bases at V and 2 bases at J, with 14 bases in the middle. The CDR3 contains 14 residues. Germline lookup yields CDR1 MNHEY and CDR2 SMNVEV (reference sequence).

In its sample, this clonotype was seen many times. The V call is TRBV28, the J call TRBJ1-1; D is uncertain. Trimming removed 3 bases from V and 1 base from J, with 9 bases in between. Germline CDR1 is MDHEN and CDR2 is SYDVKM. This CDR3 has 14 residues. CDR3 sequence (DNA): TGTGCCAGCAGTTTCCAAACAAGGAACACTGAAGCTTTCTTT. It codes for CASSFQTRNTEAFF.

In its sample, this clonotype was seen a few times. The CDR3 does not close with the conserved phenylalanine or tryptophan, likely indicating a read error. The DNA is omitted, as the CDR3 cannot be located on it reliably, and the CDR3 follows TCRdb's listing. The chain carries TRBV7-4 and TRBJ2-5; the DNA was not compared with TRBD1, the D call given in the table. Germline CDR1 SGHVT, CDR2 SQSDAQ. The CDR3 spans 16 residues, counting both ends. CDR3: CASSLRTVNYGYTFGS.

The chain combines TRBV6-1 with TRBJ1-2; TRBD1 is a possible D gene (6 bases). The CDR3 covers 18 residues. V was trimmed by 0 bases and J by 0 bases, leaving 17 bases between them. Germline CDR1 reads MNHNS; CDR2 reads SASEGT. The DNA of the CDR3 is TGTGCCAGCAGTGAAGCGGTCAACCGGGGACATTCTAACTATGGCTACACCTTC. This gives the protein CASSEAVNRGHSNYGYTF.

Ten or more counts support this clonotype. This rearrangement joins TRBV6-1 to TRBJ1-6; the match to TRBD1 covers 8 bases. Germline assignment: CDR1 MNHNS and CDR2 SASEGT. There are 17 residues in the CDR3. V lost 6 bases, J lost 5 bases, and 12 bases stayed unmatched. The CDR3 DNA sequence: TGTGCCAGCAGGGACAGGGCGGGCGGAACAGATAATTCACCCCTCCACTTT. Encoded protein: CASRDRAGGTDNSPLHF.

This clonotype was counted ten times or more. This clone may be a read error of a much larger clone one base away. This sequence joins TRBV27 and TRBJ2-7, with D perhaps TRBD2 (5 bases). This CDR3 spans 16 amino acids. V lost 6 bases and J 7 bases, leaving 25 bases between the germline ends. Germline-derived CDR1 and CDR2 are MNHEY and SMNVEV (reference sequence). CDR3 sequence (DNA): TGTGCCAGCAGCTCAGGCCGGGGTCGGGTCTACAATGAGCAGTACTTC. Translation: CASSSGRGRVYNEQYF.

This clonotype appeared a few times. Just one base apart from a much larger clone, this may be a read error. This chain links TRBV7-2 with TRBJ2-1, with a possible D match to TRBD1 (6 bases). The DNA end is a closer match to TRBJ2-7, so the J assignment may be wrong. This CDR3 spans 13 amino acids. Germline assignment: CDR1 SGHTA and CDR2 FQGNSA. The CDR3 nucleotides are TGTGCCAGCAGCTTAGGCCAGGGGAATGAGCAGTACTTC. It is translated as CASSLGQGNEQYF.

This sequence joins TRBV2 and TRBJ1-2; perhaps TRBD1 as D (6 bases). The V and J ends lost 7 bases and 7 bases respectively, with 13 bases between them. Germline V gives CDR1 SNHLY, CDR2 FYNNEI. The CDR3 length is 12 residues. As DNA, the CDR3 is TGTGCCAGCACCGAACAGGGTTTTGGCTACACCTTC. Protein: CASTEQGFGYTF. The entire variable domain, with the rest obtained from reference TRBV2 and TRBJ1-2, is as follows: EPEVTQTPSHQVTQMGQEVILRCVPISNHLYFYWYRQILGQKVEFLVSFYNNEISEKSEIFDDQFSVERPDGSNFTLKIRSTKLEDSAMYFCASTEQGFGYTFGSGTRLTVV.

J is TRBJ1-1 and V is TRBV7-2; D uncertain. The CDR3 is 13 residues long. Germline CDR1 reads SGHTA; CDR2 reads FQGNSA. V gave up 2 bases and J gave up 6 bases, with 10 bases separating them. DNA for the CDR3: TGTGCCAGCAGCTTAACATCGAGCGCTGAAGCTTTCTTT. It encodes CASSLTSSAEAFF.

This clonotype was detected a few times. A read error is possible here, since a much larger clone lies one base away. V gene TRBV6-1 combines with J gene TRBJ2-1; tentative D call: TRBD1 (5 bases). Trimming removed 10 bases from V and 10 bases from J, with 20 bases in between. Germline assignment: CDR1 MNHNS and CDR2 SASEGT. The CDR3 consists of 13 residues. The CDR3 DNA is TGTGCCACTCAGGGTCGAAACGGCTACGAGCAGTTCTTC. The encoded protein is CATQGRNGYEQFF.

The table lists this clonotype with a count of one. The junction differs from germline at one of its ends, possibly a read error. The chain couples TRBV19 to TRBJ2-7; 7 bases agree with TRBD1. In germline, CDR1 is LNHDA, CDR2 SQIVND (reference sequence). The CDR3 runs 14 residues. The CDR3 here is CASNEGASVSPLHF. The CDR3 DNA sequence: TGTGCCAGTAACGAGGGGGCATCGGTTTCACCCCTCCACTTC.

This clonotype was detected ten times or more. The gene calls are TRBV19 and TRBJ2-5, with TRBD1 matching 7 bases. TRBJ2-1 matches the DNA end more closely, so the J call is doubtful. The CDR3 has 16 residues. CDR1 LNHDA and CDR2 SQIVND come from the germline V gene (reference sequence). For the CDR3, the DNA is TGTGCCAGTACCTCCGAGACAGGGTTCTCCTACAATGAGCAGTTCTTC. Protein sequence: CASTSETGFSYNEQFF.

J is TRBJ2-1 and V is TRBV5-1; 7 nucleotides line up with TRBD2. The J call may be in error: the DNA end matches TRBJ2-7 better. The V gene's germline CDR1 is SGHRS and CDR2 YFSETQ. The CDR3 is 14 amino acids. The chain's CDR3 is CASGPTGGPYEQYF. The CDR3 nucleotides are TGCGCCAGCGGCCCCACGGGGGGTCCTTACGAGCAGTACTTC.

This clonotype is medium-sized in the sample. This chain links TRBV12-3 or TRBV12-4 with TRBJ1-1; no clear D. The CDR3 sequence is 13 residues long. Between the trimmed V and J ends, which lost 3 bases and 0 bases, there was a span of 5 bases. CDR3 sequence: CASSFRLNTEAFF. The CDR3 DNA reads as TGTGCCAGCAGTTTCCGACTGAACACTGAAGCTTTCTTT.